The 20 T cell receptor beta chains below come from one sample, sequenced in a study of cytomegalovirus exposure and HLA in healthy donors. Use of 60 Vbeta and 13 Jbeta primers characterized the PCR. This table comes from immunoSEQ multiplex PCR, and its TCRdb copy is limited to in-frame clones, with some not included. The table lists about 130,000 clones, roughly 83% of them singletons. Source material: PBMCs. The source of these receptors is a girl aged 2 to 10 in good health and CMV-seronegative.

On this clone: Its ends do not fully match the called genes, so a read error is possible. CDR3 bases: TGTGCCTGTAGAGCTTTTACTAGTTTGGCCAATGAGCAGTTCTTC. Amino acids: CACRAFTSLANEQFF. This chain uses TRBV19 with TRBJ2-1; possibly TRBD2 for D (5 bases). The CDR3 extends over 15 amino acids. Germline assignment: CDR1 LNHDA and CDR2 SQIVND (reference sequence).

The CDR3 sequence: CASSYRVDQPQHF. The CDR3 coding sequence is TGTGCCAGCAGCTACAGGGTGGATCAGCCCCAGCATTTT. The V and J genes are TRBV27 and TRBJ1-5, with D maybe TRBD1 (6 bases). This CDR3 has 13 residues. The V end was cut by 6 bases, the J end by 5 bases, with 11 bases between. Germline V CDR1 and CDR2: MNHEY, SMNVEV (reference sequence).

The rearrangement uses TRBV28 and TRBJ2-7; D uncertain. The CDR3 contains 15 residues. Trimming took 4 bases from V and 0 from J, leaving 13 bases between them. From germline, CDR1 is MDHEN and CDR2 SYDVKM. In DNA form, the CDR3 reads TGTGCCAGCAGTTCCTCGGCGGTCCTCTCCTACGAGCAGTACTTC. Encoded protein: CASSSSAVLSYEQYF.

This chain connects TRBV29-1 to TRBJ2-5; perhaps TRBD1 as D (6 bases). The last part of the DNA fits TRBJ2-7 better; the J call may be wrong. Per germline, CDR1 SQVTM and CDR2 ANQGSEA. The CDR3 runs 14 residues. The CDR3 DNA reads TGCAGCGCACAACAGGGCTACAACTCCTACGAGCAGTACTTC. It encodes CSAQQGYNSYEQYF.

This chain connects TRBV5-1 to TRBJ2-7, with TRBD1 matching 8 bases. The CDR3 spans 16 residues. CDR1 SGHRS and CDR2 YFSETQ come from the germline V gene. Trimming at V came to 0 bases and at J to 5 bases, leaving 10 bases not matched to a gene. CDR3: CASSLVIGQGAHEQYF. DNA of the CDR3: TGCGCCAGCAGCTTGGTTATTGGGCAGGGGGCACACGAGCAGTACTTC.

The CDR3 protein is CASSLLSGTSGQETQYF. The CDR3, as DNA: TGTGCCAGCAGCTTACTTTCGGGGACTAGCGGACAAGAGACCCAGTACTTC. The V gene is TRBV7-9, the J gene TRBJ2-5; 11 positions match TRBD2. The CDR3 is made up of 17 amino acids. The V gene's germline CDR1 is SEHNR and CDR2 FQNEAQ (reference sequence). V dropped 2 bases and J dropped 2; count of bases not matched to a gene: 7. The full variable domain, rest sourced from reference TRBV7-9 and TRBJ2-5, is DTGVSQNPRHKITKRGQNVTFRCDPISEHNRLYWYRQTLGQGPEFLTYFQNEAQLEKSRLLSDRFSAERPKGSFSTLEIQRTEQGDSAMYLCASSLLSGTSGQETQYFGPGTRLLVL.

The chain joins TRBV7-2 to TRBJ2-5; 8 bases are a match to TRBD2. This CDR3 contains 17 residues. CDR1 and CDR2 from the germline V gene are SGHTA and FQGNSA. The junction had 13 bases not matched to a gene; V was cut back by 2 bases and J by 5 bases. CDR3 sequence (DNA): TGTGCCAGCAGCTTACAACAGAGCGGGGGTTTGAGGGAGACCCAGTACTTC. Protein: CASSLQQSGGLRETQYF.

CDR3 coding DNA: TGTGCCAGTAGTATAGATAGGCGGGACCGGTCCTACGAGCAGTACTTC. This translates into CASSIDRRDRSYEQYF. The chain employs TRBV19 and TRBJ2-7, with D possibly matching TRBD2 (6 bases). The CDR3 runs to 16 residues. V was pared by 0 bases and J by 1 base, with 13 bases between. The germline V gene encodes CDR1 LNHDA and CDR2 SQIVND (reference sequence).

The chain couples TRBV7-2 to TRBJ2-1, with 7 bases lining up with TRBD2. Germline CDR1 is SGHTA and CDR2 is FQGNSA. The V segment lost 1 base and the J segment 3 bases; nucleotides outside the gene matches: 3. The CDR3 runs 15 residues. DNA for the CDR3: TGTGCCAGCAGCTTAGTTCGCGGGGGCTACAATGAGCAGTTCTTC. This gives the protein CASSLVRGGYNEQFF.

The gene calls are TRBV18 and TRBJ2-1, with 7 bases lining up with TRBD2. Germline CDR1 KGHSH, CDR2 LQKENI. This CDR3 comprises 15 residues. J was trimmed by 0 bases and V by 2 bases; bases with no gene match: 1. Written as DNA, the CDR3 is TGTGCCAGCTCACCAGGGGAGGGCTCCTACAATGAGCAGTTCTTC. The encoded protein is CASSPGEGSYNEQFF.

The chain couples TRBV5-1 to TRBJ2-1; the match to TRBD2 covers 8 bases. Germline CDR1 reads SGHRS; CDR2 reads YFSETQ. This CDR3 contains 16 residues. The trim removed 4 bases at V and 4 bases at J, leaving 10 bases unmatched. The CDR3 region has the DNA TGCGCCAGCAGCCTGGGCGGGAGGTTGGGTTACAATGAGCAGTTCTTC. It translates to CASSLGGRLGYNEQFF.

This chain uses TRBV28 with TRBJ2-7; possibly TRBD2 for D (5 bases). The CDR3 totals 14 residues. Trimming removed 1 base from V and 5 bases from J, with 12 bases in between. The germline V gene encodes CDR1 MDHEN and CDR2 SYDVKM. The CDR3 coding sequence is TGTGCCAGCAGTTTATCGCGGGTTGGGGACGAGCAGTACTTC. Its protein product is CASSLSRVGDEQYF. Combining the CDR3 with reference TRBV28 and TRBJ2-7 gives the whole variable domain DVKVTQSSRYLVKRTGEKVFLECVQDMDHENMFWYRQDPGLGLRLIYFSYDVKMKEKGDIPEGYSVSREKKERFSLILESASTNQTSMYLCASSLSRVGDEQYFGPGTRLTVT.

The chain employs TRBV15 and TRBJ2-5; TRBD2 matches at 7 bases. Looked up from germline, CDR1 is LNHNV and CDR2 is YYDKDF (reference sequence). The CDR3 covers 15 residues. The J segment lost 5 bases and the V segment lost 3 bases, leaving 9 bases of the junction unmatched. CDR3 coding DNA: TGTGCCACCAGCAGGGTTAGCCAGGGAGGGGAGACCCAGTACTTC. Residues: CATSRVSQGGETQYF.

V usage is TRBV6-5 and J usage is TRBJ1-2, with D hard to call. CDR1 is MNHEY and CDR2 is SVGAGI in the germline V gene. V was shortened by 6 bases and J by 7 bases, with 21 bases between the two germline ends. The CDR3 covers 15 residues. This chain's CDR3 is CASSFNREPFGGYTF. CDR3 sequence (DNA): TGTGCCAGCAGCTTCAACCGGGAGCCATTTGGTGGCTACACCTTC.

The chain links TRBV5-1 to TRBJ2-2, with TRBD1 matching over 9 bases. V gave up 4 bases and J gave up 6 bases; unmatched junction bases: 4. Germline assignment: CDR1 SGHRS and CDR2 YFSETQ. The CDR3 spans 14 residues. The CDR3 here is CASSPGTGPGELFF. DNA for the CDR3: TGCGCCAGCAGCCCCGGGACAGGGCCCGGGGAGCTGTTTTTT.

The rearrangement joins TRBV7-9 to TRBJ1-2; D is possibly TRBD1 (6 bases). The CDR3 runs 13 residues. CDR1 SEHNR and CDR2 FQNEAQ come from the germline V gene (reference sequence). Trimming shortened V by 2 bases and J by 6 bases, and 10 bases separated the two germline ends. The CDR3 DNA is TGTGCCAGCAGCTTAACAGGGTCTGATGGCTACACCTTC. The encoded protein is CASSLTGSDGYTF.

The chain combines TRBV30 with TRBJ2-7, with TRBD2 matching 9 bases. Germline CDR1 reads GTSNPN; CDR2 reads SVGIG (reference sequence). The length of the CDR3 is 12 residues. The V gene end was trimmed by 5 bases and the J gene end by 5 bases; junction bases not matched to a gene: 4. CDR3 sequence reads: CAWGTSFNEQYF. CDR3 nucleotides: TGTGCCTGGGGGACTAGCTTCAACGAGCAGTACTTC.

This chain links TRBV6-5 with TRBJ2-1, with 11 bases fitting TRBD1. The CDR3 spans 15 residues. Germline V gene data show CDR1 as MNHEY and CDR2 as SVGAGI. V dropped 4 bases and J dropped 6; count of bases not matched to a gene: 5. Here the CDR3 DNA reads TGTGCCAGCAGTTGGGGACAGGGGGGATCCAATGAGCAGTTCTTC. This gives the protein CASSWGQGGSNEQFF.

The genes are TRBV2 and TRBJ1-1, with a possible D match to TRBD1 (6 bases). Germline values: CDR1 SNHLY, CDR2 FYNNEI. The CDR3 length is 19 residues. V was trimmed by 5 bases and J by 0 bases, leaving 25 bases between them. The CDR3 here is CASSTHPPGTLSMNTEAFF. CDR3 DNA: TGTGCCAGCAGTACGCACCCCCCAGGGACACTGAGCATGAACACTGAAGCTTTCTTT.

This clone has more than one count but fewer than ten. The chain carries TRBV13 and TRBJ2-1, with 9 bases identical to TRBD1. Germline V gene sequence: CDR1 PRHDT, CDR2 FYEKMQ (reference sequence). The CDR3 consists of 15 residues. With 3 bases clipped from V and 5 bases from J, the junction kept 5 bases outside the gene matches. DNA for the CDR3: TGTGCCAGCAGCTTCCGGACAGGGGCGAACAATGAGCAGTTCTTC. Its translation is CASSFRTGANNEQFF.